One sample yielded the 24 T cell receptor beta chains listed below, sequenced in a study of Ad26.COV2.S vaccination and SARS-CoV-2 variants. The repertoire was sequenced with immunoSEQ multiplex PCR; TCRdb's copy has only in-frame clones and lacks some. This table has about 400,000 clones, approximately 87% appearing once. Treatment defined: 15 to 20 received Ad26.COV2.S at low or high dose, single or two shots; about five received placebo; per-sample allocation not given. Sampling was performed 63 days after the first vaccine or placebo injection. The sequences come from peripheral blood, collected in a trial of Ad26.COV2.S vaccine versus placebo. These TCRs come from a person between 18 and 59 years old who received the Ad26.COV2.S COVID-19 vaccine or a placebo.

V is TRBV7-8 and J is TRBJ2-7, with TRBD1 matching over 7 bases. CDR3 length: 13 residues. V lost 0 bases, J lost 4 bases, and 0 bases stayed unmatched. Per the germline V gene, CDR1 is SGHVS and CDR2 is FQNEAQ. CDR3 nucleotides: TGTGCCAGCAGCTTAGCACAGGGGTACGAGCAGTACTTC. This translates into CASSLAQGYEQYF.

This clone was counted a single time. The chain carries TRBV29-1 and TRBJ2-3; the D is unclear. The ends were cut back, 4 bases at V and 1 base at J, with 6 bases in the middle. The CDR3 loop spans 12 amino acids. Germline CDR1 and CDR2: SQVTM and ANQGSEA. CDR3 region: CSVGVGTDTQYF. CDR3 sequence (DNA): TGCAGCGTTGGGGTGGGCACAGATACGCAGTATTTT.

This chain links TRBV18 with TRBJ1-4, with 10 bases identical to TRBD1. Germline V lookup: CDR1 KGHSH, CDR2 LQKENI. The CDR3 consists of 15 residues. Trimming took 6 bases from V and 7 from J; bases not matched to a gene: 8. The CDR3 here is CASSPRGQGREKLFF. The CDR3 DNA is TGTGCCAGCTCCCCTCGGGGACAGGGGCGTGAAAAACTGTTTTTT.

CDR3 DNA sequence: TGCAGCGCGCAGGTTTTAACAGATACGCAGTATTTT. It encodes CSAQVLTDTQYF. V gene TRBV29-1 combines with J gene TRBJ2-3; the D is unclear. The germline V gene encodes CDR1 SQVTM and CDR2 ANQGSEA. Between the trimmed V and J ends, which lost 7 bases and 3 bases, there was a span of 11 bases. There are 12 residues in the CDR3.

This chain uses TRBV6-5 with TRBJ1-2; 7 nucleotides agree with TRBD1. This CDR3 is 14 amino acids long. Per germline, CDR1 MNHEY and CDR2 SVGAGI. V lost 6 bases to trimming and J lost 3 bases; unmatched junction nucleotides: 7. CDR3 DNA: TGTGCCAGCAGCTCCATAGACAGGGACTATGGCTACACCTTC. Amino acids: CASSSIDRDYGYTF.

Written as DNA, the CDR3 is TGTGCCAGCAGCACCGAGACAGGGTATAACGAGCAGTACTTC. This codes for CASSTETGYNEQYF. V and J are TRBV5-8 and TRBJ2-7, with TRBD1 matching over 7 bases. Germline CDR1 reads SGHTS; CDR2 reads YDEGEE. The CDR3 is 14 residues long. Germline trimming cut 4 bases from V and 5 bases from J; bases unmatched to any gene: 9.

The chain carries TRBV6-6 and TRBJ2-3; 7 positions match TRBD1. The CDR3 has 13 amino acids. Germline values: CDR1 MNHNY, CDR2 SVGAGI (reference sequence). V shed 7 bases, J shed 1 base, and the junction held 2 bases outside the gene matches. The CDR3 nucleotides are TGTGCCAGCAACACAGGGGGCACAGATACGCAGTATTTT. Translation gives CASNTGGTDTQYF.

The J gene is TRBJ2-2, the V gene TRBV7-2; tentative D call: TRBD1 (6 bases). Trimming pared 5 bases from V and 5 bases from J, leaving 12 bases between. The length of the CDR3 is 14 residues. CDR1 is SGHTA and CDR2 is FQGNSA in the germline V gene. The CDR3 is CASSTRTATGELFF. The CDR3 nucleotides are TGTGCCAGCAGCACCCGGACAGCTACCGGGGAGCTGTTTTTT.

This clone was seen just once. The V call is TRBV5-4, the J call TRBJ1-4, with D tentatively TRBD1 (6 bases). Germline V gene sequence: CDR1 SGHNT, CDR2 YYREEE (reference sequence). CDR3 length: 15 residues. With 5 bases removed from V and 3 bases from J, the gap between germline ends came to 14 bases. CDR3 residues: CASSSEGDSNEKLFF. DNA for the CDR3: TGTGCCAGCAGTTCCGAGGGGGACTCTAATGAAAAACTGTTTTTT.

The chain couples TRBV7-2 to TRBJ1-5, with a tentative D call TRBD1 (5 bases). Trimming cost V 4 bases and J 7 bases, with 14 bases left between them. Germline CDR1 is SGHTA and CDR2 is FQGNSA. This CDR3 is 14 amino acids long. CDR3 in DNA: TGTGCCAGCAGCTCCCCCGGGGCGAGGCAGCCCCAGCATTTT. It yields the protein CASSSPGARQPQHF.

The rearrangement links TRBV11-2 to TRBJ1-2; weak D call: TRBD1 (5 bases). Germline V lookup: CDR1 SGHAT, CDR2 FQNNGV. The CDR3 runs 14 residues. V was shortened by 6 bases and J by 4 bases, with 15 bases between the two germline ends. The CDR3 spells CASSPGTDGYGYTF. The DNA for the CDR3 is TGTGCCAGCAGTCCGGGGACGGACGGCTATGGCTACACCTTC.

The chain joins TRBV30 to TRBJ1-2; 8 bases fit TRBD1. The CDR3 extends over 14 amino acids. Per the germline V gene, CDR1 is GTSNPN and CDR2 is SVGIG (reference sequence). V lost 5 bases, J lost 5 bases, and 10 bases stayed unmatched. CDR3 nucleotide sequence: TGTGCCTGGGGCGCGGGGACAGGCCTTTATGGCTACACCTTC. This sequence encodes CAWGAGTGLYGYTF.

The CDR3 bases are TGCGCCAGCAGCCAAGAAGGGACAGGGTTAACTGAAGCTTTCTTT. It yields the protein CASSQEGTGLTEAFF. The chain combines TRBV4-3 with TRBJ1-1, with 9 bases aligning to TRBD1. This CDR3 has 15 amino acids. Germline CDR1 LGHNA, CDR2 YSLEER. The trim removed 0 bases at V and 5 bases at J, leaving 4 bases unmatched.

V is TRBV7-9 and J is TRBJ1-4, with D unclear. The CDR3 is made up of 14 amino acids. V dropped 7 bases and J dropped 4 bases, with 13 bases sitting between them. Germline CDR1 reads SEHNR; CDR2 reads FQNEAQ (reference sequence). The CDR3 nucleotides read TGTGCCAGCACGCCGGGCGGTATTAATGAAAAACTGTTTTTT. This gives the protein CASTPGGINEKLFF.

The rearrangement uses TRBV7-2 and TRBJ2-3; tentatively, D is TRBD2 (5 bases). In germline, CDR1 is SGHTA, CDR2 FQGNSA. This CDR3 spans 15 amino acids. Trimming cost V 0 bases and J 7 bases, with 14 bases left between them. The CDR3 nucleotides read TGTGCCAGCAGCTTAGCCGGGTCCGGGGTAAATACGCAGTATTTT. This translates into CASSLAGSGVNTQYF.

This clone showed up just a few times. This chain links TRBV5-4 with TRBJ1-6, with 9 positions matching TRBD1. With V trimmed by 4 bases and J by 4 bases, 6 bases remained unmatched. From germline, CDR1 is SGHNT and CDR2 YYREEE (reference sequence). This CDR3 contains 16 residues. The CDR3 reads CASSRQGGPYNSPLHF. DNA of the CDR3: TGTGCCAGCAGCAGACAGGGGGGACCTTATAATTCACCCCTCCACTTT.

CDR3 amino acids: CAWSRGASTYNEQFF. CDR3 bases: TGTGCCTGGAGTCGGGGGGCCTCTACCTACAATGAGCAGTTCTTC. The rearrangement joins TRBV30 to TRBJ2-1; D possibly corresponds to TRBD2 (7 bases). This CDR3 has 15 residues. Trimming pared 2 bases from V and 2 bases from J, leaving 13 bases between. CDR1 is GTSNPN, CDR2 SVGIG, per germline (reference sequence).

V usage is TRBV9 and J usage is TRBJ1-4; tentative D call: TRBD1 (6 bases). V lost 0 bases to trimming and J lost 7 bases, with 13 bases between them. Germline CDR1 reads SGDLS; CDR2 reads YYNGEE. CDR3 length equals 15 residues. The CDR3 reads CASSVVGGQTEKLFF. As DNA, the CDR3 is TGTGCCAGCAGCGTAGTTGGGGGGCAGACTGAAAAACTGTTTTTT.

This clone was recorded a few times. CDR3 in amino acids: CASSLGQGNTDTQYF. As DNA, the CDR3 is TGTGCCAGCAGCCTTGGACAGGGCAACACAGATACGCAGTATTTT. The chain employs TRBV4-2 and TRBJ2-3, with 8 bases fitting TRBD1. The length of the CDR3 is 15 residues. The V and J ends lost 4 bases and 2 bases, in that order; junction bases with no gene match: 5. Germline values: CDR1 LGHNA, CDR2 YNFKEQ.

This clone was seen a single time. The rearrangement uses TRBV27 and TRBJ2-1, with no clear D. CDR1 and CDR2 (germline): MNHEY, SMNVEV (reference sequence). The CDR3 extends over 12 amino acids. With 5 bases removed from V and 8 bases from J, the gap between germline ends came to 10 bases. CDR3 amino acids: CASSERSDEQFF. CDR3 nucleotides: TGTGCCAGCAGTGAAAGGTCAGATGAGCAGTTCTTC.

The V gene is TRBV7-2, the J gene TRBJ2-3; no firm D call. From germline, CDR1 is SGHTA and CDR2 FQGNSA. This CDR3 region has 15 residues. The V end lost 2 bases, the J end lost 0 bases, and 9 bases lay between the germline ends. The CDR3 DNA follows: TGTGCCAGCAGCTTACAGGCAGCTAGCACAGATACGCAGTATTTT. Translated, it gives CASSLQAASTDTQYF.

V usage is TRBV7-9 and J usage is TRBJ2-2; a possible D gene is TRBD2 (5 bases). Germline CDR1 reads SEHNR; CDR2 reads FQNEAQ (reference sequence). Between the trimmed V and J ends, which lost 5 bases and 5 bases, there was a span of 12 bases. The length of the CDR3 is 14 residues. The CDR3 spells CASSLGDQTGELFF. The CDR3, as DNA: TGTGCCAGCAGCCTCGGGGATCAGACCGGGGAGCTGTTTTTT. Drawing the rest from reference TRBV7-9 and TRBJ2-2, the complete variable domain is DTGVSQNPRHKITKRGQNVTFRCDPISEHNRLYWYRQTLGQGPEFLTYFQNEAQLEKSRLLSDRFSAERPKGSFSTLEIQRTEQGDSAMYLCASSLGDQTGELFFGEGSRLTVL.

The V and J genes are TRBV6-2 or TRBV6-3 and TRBJ2-5; no clear D gene. CDR3 length: 14 residues. Trimming removed 4 bases from V and 7 bases from J, with 16 bases in between. Germline CDR1 reads MNHEY; CDR2 reads SVGEGT. The CDR3, as DNA: TGTGCCAGCAGTTTCCGTAGCTTCAGCGCGACCCAGTACTTC. It yields the protein CASSFRSFSATQYF.

This clone occurred a few times. The chain is built from TRBV2 and TRBJ1-6; tentatively, D is TRBD1 (6 bases). CDR1 and CDR2 (germline): SNHLY, FYNNEI. Between the trimmed V and J ends, which lost 2 bases and 2 bases, there was a span of 16 bases. The length of the CDR3 is 18 residues. The DNA of the CDR3 is TGTGCCAGCAGTGAATTAGCCCCGGGGGGCACCTATAATTCACCCCTCCACTTT. Its translation is CASSELAPGGTYNSPLHF.